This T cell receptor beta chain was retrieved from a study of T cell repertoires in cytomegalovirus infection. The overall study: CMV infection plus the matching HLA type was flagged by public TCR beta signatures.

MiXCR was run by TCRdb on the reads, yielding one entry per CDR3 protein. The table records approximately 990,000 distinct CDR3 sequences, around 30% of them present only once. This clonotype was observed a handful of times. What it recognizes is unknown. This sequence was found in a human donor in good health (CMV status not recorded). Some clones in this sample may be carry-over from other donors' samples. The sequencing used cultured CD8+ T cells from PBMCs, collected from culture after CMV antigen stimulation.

The CDR3 DNA is TGCGCCAGCAGCCAAGTCGCCGGGCCAAACACTGAAGCTTTCTTT. Amino acid sequence: CASSQVAGPNTEAFF. The chain uses TRBV4-3 and TRBJ1-1; D is unresolved. The CDR3 sequence is 15 residues long. V gave up 1 base and J gave up 2 bases, with 11 bases separating them. CDR1 and CDR2 from the germline V gene are LGHNA and YSLEER.